These 18 T cell receptor beta chains originate from one sample sequenced in a study of T cells in Graves' hyperthyroidism and ophthalmopathy (dated by TCRdb to the late 2010s). Libraries were made using multiplex PCR. Instrument on record: Illumina HiSeq 2000. TCR beta CDR3 regions were amplified from RNA transcripts. For the first round of RT-PCR on the TCR CDR3, the HTBI primer set was used together with the Qiagen OneStep RT-PCR kit. The raw public reads went through TCRdb reprocessing: fastp at Q25, MiXCR clone calling, in-frame beta chains kept. Merged by CDR3 protein, the rows form single entries marked with the most common genes and DNA. The sample table lists about 480,000 distinct CDR3 sequences, approximately 25% of them with a count of one. 11% of the sample is held by the ten biggest clonotypes. Sequencing used blood. These receptors were collected from a woman aged 25 to 39 with Graves' ophthalmopathy.

This clonotype was seen ten or more times. The chain links TRBV10-1 to TRBJ2-7; 11 positions match TRBD1. Trimming removed 3 bases from V and 7 bases from J; junction bases left unmatched: 5. Germline V gene lookup returns CDR1 WNHNN and CDR2 SYGVQD (reference sequence). The CDR3 consists of 14 residues. Here the CDR3 DNA reads TGCGCCAGCAGTGAAGGGACAGGGGGAGTGGAGCAGTACTTC. Amino acids: CASSEGTGGVEQYF.

In this sample, this clonotype turned up many times. The chain carries TRBV6-5 and TRBJ1-2; D gene ambiguous. V was clipped by 0 bases and J by 2 bases, with 10 bases between them. The CDR3 is made up of 15 amino acids. Germline CDR1 MNHEY, CDR2 SVGAGI. CDR3 residues: CASSYSRDGNYGYTF. The DNA for the CDR3 is TGTGCCAGCAGTTACTCTCGAGACGGGAACTATGGCTACACCTTC.

This clonotype was recorded at least ten times. The chain uses TRBV12-3 or TRBV12-4 and TRBJ2-2, with D perhaps TRBD2 (6 bases). The length of the CDR3 is 15 residues. V lost 3 bases, J lost 5 bases, and 13 bases lay in between. The CDR3 loop reads CASSFLQGGTGELFF. The CDR3 region has the DNA TGTGCCAGCAGTTTTCTCCAGGGAGGTACCGGGGAGCTGTTTTTT.

This clonotype was seen many times. The gene calls are TRBV9 and TRBJ1-2; possible D gene TRBD1, 6 bases. This CDR3 region has 15 residues. Trimming cost V 0 bases and J 6 bases, with 15 bases left between them. The germline gives CDR1 SGDLS, CDR2 YYNGEE. CDR3 sequence: CASSVAMGGSDGYTF. CDR3 DNA: TGTGCCAGCAGCGTAGCTATGGGGGGCAGCGATGGCTACACCTTC.

The chain recombines TRBV5-1 with TRBJ1-1; D gene uncertain. The CDR3 loop spans 13 amino acids. The ends were cut back, 0 bases at V and 6 bases at J, with 9 bases in the middle. The V gene's germline CDR1 is SGHRS and CDR2 YFSETQ. Here the CDR3 reads CASSLAEAAEAFF. CDR3 coding DNA: TGCGCCAGCAGCTTGGCCGAAGCCGCTGAAGCTTTCTTT. The whole variable domain, remainder taken from reference TRBV5-1 and TRBJ1-1, is KAGVTQTPRYLIKTRGQQVTLSCSPISGHRSVSWYQQTPGQGLQFLFEYFSETQRNKGNFPGRFSGRQFSNSRSEMNVSTLELGDSALYLCASSLAEAAEAFFGQGTRLTVV.

This clonotype was seen a few times. The J gene is TRBJ1-2, the V gene TRBV6-5; possible D gene TRBD1, 6 bases. The V and J ends lost 1 base and 4 bases respectively, with 10 bases between them. Germline lookup yields CDR1 MNHEY and CDR2 SVGAGI. The CDR3 has 14 amino acids. In DNA form, the CDR3 reads TGTGCCAGCAGTTACTTACAGGGACTCTATGGCTACACCTTC. Its translation: CASSYLQGLYGYTF.

This clonotype was counted at least ten times. The CDR3 spells CASSGGAVQYF. The CDR3 nucleotides read TGCGCCAGCAGTGGCGGGGCAGTGCAGTACTTC. The chain employs TRBV10-1 and TRBJ2-7; D possibly corresponds to TRBD2 (6 bases). The CDR3 spans 11 residues. Germline values: CDR1 WNHNN, CDR2 SYGVQD (reference sequence). Trimming pared 4 bases from V and 9 bases from J, leaving 10 bases between.

This clonotype appeared many times. The chain joins TRBV6-5 to TRBJ1-2; D uncertain. This CDR3 comprises 15 residues. Between the trimmed V and J ends, which lost 2 bases and 0 bases, there was a span of 10 bases. The germline CDR1 and CDR2 sequences are MNHEY and SVGAGI. CDR3 protein: CASSYPDGANYGYTF. The DNA for the CDR3 is TGTGCCAGCAGTTACCCAGACGGGGCTAACTATGGCTACACCTTC.

V and J are TRBV7-3 and TRBJ2-3; 10 bases agree with TRBD2. CDR3 length: 13 residues. Germline-derived CDR1 and CDR2 are SGHTA and FQGTGA. The J segment lost 10 bases and the V segment lost 5 bases, leaving 6 bases of the junction unmatched. CDR3 nucleotide sequence: TGTGCCAGCAGCCCACAGCGGGGGGGTGCGCAGTATTTT. Translated, it gives CASSPQRGGAQYF.

This clonotype was seen many times. This rearrangement joins TRBV6-1 to TRBJ1-2; a possible D gene is TRBD1 (6 bases). Trimming shortened V by 6 bases and J by 8 bases, and 22 bases separated the two germline ends. The CDR3 runs to 15 residues. Germline CDR1 and CDR2: MNHNS and SASEGT. The CDR3 region is CASSRHTLGGYGYTF. DNA of the CDR3: TGTGCCAGCAGCCGGCACACCTTAGGGGGATACGGCTACACCTTC.

This clonotype was detected many times. The chain employs TRBV6-1 and TRBJ1-2, with 7 bases aligning to TRBD1. This CDR3 is 13 amino acids long. CDR1 is MNHNS, CDR2 SASEGT, per germline. V was clipped by 6 bases and J by 5 bases; unmatched bases: 6. For the CDR3, the DNA is TGTGCCAGCAGGACAGGGCGGACATATGGCTACACCTTC. It codes for CASRTGRTYGYTF.

This clonotype was observed at least ten times. The CDR3 region is CASSLAQGSRTNTEAFF. The CDR3 DNA is TGCGCCAGCAGCTTGGCCCAGGGGAGCAGGACGAACACTGAAGCTTTCTTT. The chain combines TRBV5-1 with TRBJ1-1, with D possibly matching TRBD1 (6 bases). The germline V gene encodes CDR1 SGHRS and CDR2 YFSETQ. V lost 0 bases, J lost 1 base, and 16 bases lay in between. The CDR3 consists of 17 residues.

The rearrangement links TRBV6-5 to TRBJ1-5; D not certain. Trimming shortened V by 0 bases and J by 5 bases, and 8 bases separated the two germline ends. The CDR3 extends over 14 amino acids. CDR1 MNHEY and CDR2 SVGAGI come from the germline V gene. CDR3: CASSYSNGDQPQHF. CDR3 bases: TGTGCCAGCAGTTACTCGAACGGTGATCAGCCCCAGCATTTT.

On this clonotype: Possible read error: a much larger clone is one base away. The chain combines TRBV20-1 with TRBJ1-1; 8 bases fit TRBD1. CDR3 size: 13 residues. Germline V lookup: CDR1 DFQATT, CDR2 SNEGSKA (reference sequence). CDR3 in DNA: TGCAGTGCTGCCAGACAGGGGAACACTGAAGCTTCCTTT. As protein: CSAARQGNTEASF.

This clonotype was recorded many times. CDR3 sequence reads: CASSLGGKNTEAFF. CDR3 DNA: TGTGCCAGCAGTTTAGGTGGCAAGAACACTGAAGCTTTCTTT. The rearrangement joins TRBV28 to TRBJ1-1; D is ambiguous. The germline CDR1 and CDR2 sequences are MDHEN and SYDVKM. V dropped 2 bases and J dropped 1 base, with 8 bases sitting between them. This CDR3 is built from 14 residues.

This clonotype was recorded at least ten times. This chain links TRBV27 with TRBJ1-2; no firm D call. Trimming cost V 3 bases and J 0 bases, with 17 bases left between them. The V gene's germline CDR1 is MNHEY and CDR2 SMNVEV (reference sequence). This CDR3 is 17 amino acids long. The CDR3 DNA follows: TGTGCCAGCAGTTTTGTCCCGAACAGCGCTTCTAACTATGGCTACACCTTC. It codes for CASSFVPNSASNYGYTF.

CDR3 DNA: TGTGCCAGCAGCTTAGGGGGCAGGCCCGAGCAGTACTTC. This translates into CASSLGGRPEQYF. The chain uses TRBV7-9 and TRBJ2-7; a weak D match, TRBD1 (5 bases). Germline V lookup: CDR1 SEHNR, CDR2 FQNEAQ (reference sequence). Trimming took off 1 base at V and 6 bases at J, with 10 bases between the two ends. The CDR3 is 13 amino acids.

The genes are TRBV11-1 and TRBJ1-1; no clear D. The germline V gene encodes CDR1 SGHAT and CDR2 FQDESV (reference sequence). The CDR3 covers 14 residues. V lost 3 bases to trimming and J lost 1 base, with 9 bases between them. CDR3 nucleotides: TGTGCCAGCAGCTTTCGTAGCCCGAACACTGAAGCTTTCTTT. It yields the protein CASSFRSPNTEAFF.